This TCR beta chain was recovered during a study of siplizumab effects on memory and regulatory T cells. Study-level findings and limits: Naive T cell populations appeared to exhibit greater diversity than memory cells and appeared to be major alloresponse contributors. Some alloreactive sequences were traceable to unstimulated CD4+ memory cells, and siplizumab significantly reduced them. An assignable naive or memory phenotype was lacking in roughly 75-95% of proliferating CD4+ or CD8+ clones.

A word on this clone: What it binds is not known.

Assayed TCR templates numbered about 10^5 for each sample. Assay: immunoSEQ multiplex PCR; the TCRdb copy retains only in-frame clones and omits some. The sample holds over 100,000 clones, 92% seen once. The CDR3 has 15 residues. This TCR was sampled from a human donor in good health. What was sequenced was Tregs sorted from blood. J is TRBJ1-1 and V is TRBV1; the table's D call TRBD1 went unverified against the DNA. TRBV1 is classified as a pseudogene. CDR3: CTSSPRQGRNTEAFF. Here the CDR3 DNA reads TGCACCAGCAGCCCCCGACAGGGGCGGAACACTGAAGCTTTCTTT.